This TCR beta chain was profiled in a study of T cell responses to AZD1222 COVID-19 vaccine. The wider study: Some second doses came at about 4 weeks and others at about 12 weeks; these were pooled.

Using immunoSEQ multiplex PCR, the repertoire was profiled, and TCRdb retains in-frame clones only, with some absent. Of over 85,000 clones in the sample, roughly nine tenths are singletons; the top ten hold roughly 13%. Trimming pared 3 bases from V and 9 bases from J, leaving 12 bases between. Germline V gene sequence: CDR1 MDHEN, CDR2 SYDVKM. This CDR3 has 13 amino acids. This clone was detected only once. Antigen: not known. General observations from the study: Spike was spanned by vaccine-associated CD4 TCRs, with dominance at 160-218 and 743-854.

Source: peripheral blood, taken on day 0 of AZD1222 vaccination. The chain combines TRBV28 with TRBJ2-1; D call uncertain. This TCR was recovered from an adult in good health. The CDR3 loop reads CASSFRHLPEQFF. The CDR3 DNA is TGTGCCAGCAGTTTCCGACACCTACCTGAGCAGTTCTTC.